One and the same sample provided the 25 T cell receptor beta chains below, sequenced in a study of preoperative IRX-2 immunotherapy in early breast cancer. Treatment here: preoperative locoregional IRX-2 cytokine immunotherapy. Method: immunoSEQ multiplex PCR; TCRdb's copy keeps in-frame clones and lacks some. The data contain over 30,000 clones, roughly 86% of them singletons. The material was tumor tissue, obtained after IRX-2 immunotherapy. Receptors were obtained from a human donor with breast cancer.

This rearrangement joins TRBV5-1 to TRBJ1-2; D may be TRBD1 (5 bases). The CDR3 has 14 amino acids. Deletions cut 4 bases from V and 7 bases from J, with 17 bases between. The germline V gene encodes CDR1 SGHRS and CDR2 YFSETQ. CDR3 region: CASSLGTVMVGYTF. CDR3 coding DNA: TGCGCCAGCAGCCTGGGGACTGTAATGGTTGGCTACACCTTC.

About this clone: One end of the junction fails to match germline, which may point to a read error. The V and J genes are TRBV27 and TRBJ2-1; the D gene is possibly TRBD2 (5 bases). The CDR3 runs 15 residues. In germline, CDR1 is MNHEY, CDR2 SMNVEV (reference sequence). For the CDR3, the DNA is TGTGCCACCAGTGAATCCGCGGTATTCGGCGGGGAGCAGTTCTTC. Translation: CATSESAVFGGEQFF.

This chain connects TRBV5-1 to TRBJ2-1; a weak D match, TRBD1 (5 bases). The germline V and J ends were trimmed by 0 bases and 9 bases, with 25 bases remaining between them. CDR3 length: 18 amino acids. Germline-derived CDR1 and CDR2 are SGHRS and YFSETQ. CDR3 in amino acids: CASSLVYAGSSWGPEQFF. CDR3 DNA sequence: TGCGCCAGCAGCTTGGTTTATGCAGGGTCGTCCTGGGGTCCTGAGCAGTTCTTC.

This clone was counted only a few times. This rearrangement joins TRBV11-3 to TRBJ2-3; 9 bases line up with TRBD1. Germline values: CDR1 SGHNT, CDR2 YENEEA. With V trimmed by 6 bases and J by 4 bases, 5 bases remained unmatched. This CDR3 region has 14 residues. The CDR3 DNA follows: TGTGCCAGCAGGCGACAGGGGGATTCAGATACGCAGTATTTT. It is translated as CASRRQGDSDTQYF. Based on the CDR3 plus reference TRBV11-3 and TRBJ2-3, the full variable domain is EAGVVQSPRYKIIEKKQPVAFWCNPISGHNTLYWYLQNLGQGPELLIRYENEEAVDDSQLPKDRFSAERLKGVDSTLKIQPAELGDSAVYLCASRRQGDSDTQYFGPGTRLTVL.

V and J are TRBV30 and TRBJ1-1; 8 nucleotides align to TRBD1. The CDR3 contains 13 residues. Germline values: CDR1 GTSNPN, CDR2 SVGIG (reference sequence). V was clipped by 4 bases and J by 1 base; unmatched bases: 2. In DNA form, the CDR3 reads TGTGCCTGGATCGGGACAGGGAACACTGAAGCTTTCTTT. Its protein product is CAWIGTGNTEAFF. The variable domain in full, completed from reference TRBV30 and TRBJ1-1, reads SQTIHQWPATLVQPVGSPLSLECTVEGTSNPNLYWYRQAAGRGLQLLFYSVGIGQISSEVPQNLSASRPQDRQFILSSKKLLLSDSGFYLCAWIGTGNTEAFFGQGTRLTVV.

This chain joins TRBV12-5 and TRBJ1-1; perhaps TRBD1 as D (5 bases). The germline CDR1 and CDR2 sequences are LGHNT and FRNRAP. There are 11 residues in the CDR3. The CDR3 region is CASTGGTEAFF. CDR3 in DNA: TGTGCCAGCACTGGGGGTACTGAAGCTTTCTTT.

This sequence joins TRBV12-1 and TRBJ2-5; whether TRBD1, the table's D call, matches the DNA was not checked. TRBV12-1 is designated a pseudogene. The CDR3 extends over 16 amino acids. CDR3 sequence: CASSPPLRAYQETQYF. Written as DNA, the CDR3 is TGTGCCAGCAGCCCCCCCCTCAGGGCCTACCAAGAGACCCAGTACTTC.

The gene calls are TRBV5-1 and TRBJ2-7; D not certain. Per germline, CDR1 SGHRS and CDR2 YFSETQ. The CDR3 spans 15 residues. Trimming cost V 0 bases and J 0 bases, with 10 bases left between them. This CDR3 is CASSLAWGSSYEQYF. CDR3 nucleotide sequence: TGCGCCAGCAGCTTGGCCTGGGGTAGCTCCTACGAGCAGTACTTC.

As for this clone: One end of the junction does not line up with germline, which may come from a read error. The rearrangement uses TRBV19 and TRBJ1-1, with D perhaps TRBD1 (5 bases). The germline CDR1 and CDR2 sequences are LNHDA and SQIVND (reference sequence). This CDR3 region has 14 residues. The CDR3 nucleotides are TGTGTCAGTTCGAGGGACCTAGAGGGGTTTGAAGCTTTCTTT. Protein product: CVSSRDLEGFEAFF.

This chain uses TRBV6-8 with TRBJ2-7; 7 bases agree with TRBD2. This CDR3 has 18 amino acids. J was trimmed by 1 base and V by 6 bases; bases with no gene match: 18. Germline CDR1 is MNHGY and CDR2 is SAAAGT. The CDR3 bases are TGTGCCAGCAGCGGGGCTTCAGGAGCGGGACGGAGATCCTACGAGCAGTACTTC. Its protein product is CASSGASGAGRRSYEQYF.

The CDR3 DNA reads as TGTGCCAGCAGCCAGGCGGGGCGGTTGTATGGCTACACCTTC. This gives the protein CASSQAGRLYGYTF. The rearrangement joins TRBV11-3 to TRBJ1-2; D perhaps matches TRBD1 (5 bases). The CDR3 is 14 amino acids. Germline loops: CDR1 SGHNT, CDR2 YENEEA. Trimming pared 5 bases from V and 5 bases from J, leaving 15 bases between.

This chain links TRBV7-1 with TRBJ2-7; D remains unclear. TRBV7-1 is reported as an ORF; its role is uncertain. V was clipped by 6 bases and J by 2 bases, with 11 bases between them. The CDR3 extends over 13 amino acids. The CDR3 is CASRIIGPYEQYF. CDR3 DNA: TGTGCCAGCAGGATTATAGGACCCTACGAGCAGTACTTC.

The chain has TRBV6-8 and TRBJ2-2; D possibly corresponds to TRBD1 (6 bases). Germline lookup yields CDR1 MNHGY and CDR2 SAAAGT. Trimming took off 6 bases at V and 5 bases at J, with 13 bases between the two ends. The CDR3 is made up of 14 amino acids. The CDR3 bases are TGTGCCAGCAGACGGGACATTGCAACCGGGGAGCTGTTTTTT. As protein: CASRRDIATGELFF.

The rearrangement links TRBV11-3 to TRBJ2-1; 14 nucleotides align to TRBD2. V was pared by 5 bases and J by 10 bases, with 22 bases of the junction left unmatched. The length of the CDR3 is 20 residues. CDR1 is SGHNT and CDR2 is YENEEA in the germline V gene. CDR3 sequence (DNA): TGTGCCAGCAGCCAGTCGATTGTGAACCCGACTAGCGGGAGGGCAAAGGAGCAGTTCTTC. Residues: CASSQSIVNPTSGRAKEQFF.

This clone came up once. An end of the junction differs from the germline gene, which may be a read error. The chain has TRBV27 and TRBJ2-1, with D possibly TRBD2 on 8 matching bases. Germline CDR1 MNHEY, CDR2 SMNVEV (reference sequence). This CDR3 contains 15 residues. The chain's CDR3 is CATSGSGGQYNEQFF. The CDR3 nucleotides read TGTGCCACCAGTGGAAGCGGGGGACAGTACAATGAGCAGTTCTTC.

This chain links TRBV6-8 with TRBJ2-1; 11 nucleotides agree with TRBD1. V dropped 5 bases and J dropped 8; count of bases not matched to a gene: 5. Germline CDR1 is MNHGY and CDR2 is SAAAGT. The CDR3 sequence is 14 residues long. The CDR3 reads CASSGDRGFYEQFF. As DNA, the CDR3 is TGTGCCAGCAGTGGGGACAGGGGGTTCTATGAGCAGTTCTTC.

This rearrangement joins TRBV19 to TRBJ1-1; the D is unclear. The germline V gene encodes CDR1 LNHDA and CDR2 SQIVND (reference sequence). The CDR3 is made up of 13 amino acids. Between the trimmed V and J ends, which lost 4 bases and 1 base, there was a span of 7 bases. CDR3 in DNA: TGTGCCAGTAGTAAGACCAAGAACACTGAAGCTTTCTTT. Residues: CASSKTKNTEAFF.

The chain employs TRBV29-1 and TRBJ1-1; perhaps TRBD1 as D (6 bases). Looked up from germline, CDR1 is SQVTM and CDR2 is ANQGSEA. Trimming removed 3 bases from V and 12 bases from J, with 17 bases in between. The CDR3 covers 12 residues. This chain's CDR3 is CSVDRSGAGTFF. CDR3 coding DNA: TGCAGCGTTGATAGGTCGGGGGCGGGAACTTTCTTT.

The genes are TRBV29-1 and TRBJ2-4; D may be TRBD2 (6 bases). The V end lost 7 bases, the J end lost 3 bases, and 13 bases lay between the germline ends. CDR1 SQVTM and CDR2 ANQGSEA come from the germline V gene. The CDR3 consists of 13 residues. CDR3 nucleotide sequence: TGCAGCGGCCAGGGACTGAACAAAAACATTCAGTACTTC. This sequence encodes CSGQGLNKNIQYF.

The rearrangement links TRBV18 to TRBJ2-2, with D unresolved. V was trimmed by 3 bases and J by 4 bases, leaving 9 bases between them. The CDR3 runs 14 residues. Germline V gene lookup returns CDR1 KGHSH and CDR2 LQKENI. The CDR3 loop reads CASSPLITTGELFF. The CDR3 nucleotides read TGTGCCAGCTCACCTCTCATTACCACCGGGGAGCTGTTTTTT. The full variable domain, with the rest looked up from reference TRBV18 and TRBJ2-2, is NAGVMQNPRHLVRRRGQEARLRCSPMKGHSHVYWYRQLPEEGLKFMVYLQKENIIDESGMPKERFSAEFPKEGPSILRIQQVVRGDSAAYFCASSPLITTGELFFGEGSRLTVL.

This clone has only one observation. This chain connects TRBV18 to TRBJ1-1, with no clear D. Germline V lookup: CDR1 KGHSH, CDR2 LQKENI. CDR3 length: 12 residues. Trimming removed 0 bases at V and 5 bases at J, with 4 bases between. The CDR3 region has the DNA TGTGCCAGCTCACCACCGGGGACTGAAGCTTTCTTT. The encoded protein is CASSPPGTEAFF.

The chain is built from TRBV11-3 and TRBJ2-1; D is undetermined. The ends were cut back, 0 bases at V and 0 bases at J, with 6 bases in the middle. This CDR3 comprises 15 residues. In germline, CDR1 is SGHNT, CDR2 YENEEA. CDR3 nucleotide sequence: TGTGCCAGCAGCTTAGACCAGAGCTCCTACAATGAGCAGTTCTTC. Amino acids: CASSLDQSSYNEQFF.

This clone was seen just once. This chain connects TRBV6-8 to TRBJ1-4; D is perhaps TRBD1 (5 bases). The CDR3 sequence is 13 residues long. Germline V lookup: CDR1 MNHGY, CDR2 SAAAGT. V was clipped by 7 bases and J by 8 bases, with 14 bases between them. CDR3 sequence: CASTPGGREKLFF. DNA of the CDR3: TGTGCCAGCACTCCGGGGGGACGGGAAAAACTGTTTTTT.

The V call is TRBV11-3, the J call TRBJ2-1; 7 positions agree with TRBD1. V shed 7 bases and J 3 bases; nucleotides not matched to a gene: 6. The CDR3 consists of 14 residues. Germline CDR1 and CDR2: SGHNT and YENEEA. The CDR3 nucleotides are TGTGCCAGCACGCGCGCAGGGGGCTACAATGAGCAGTTCTTC. Protein sequence: CASTRAGGYNEQFF.

Of note for this clone: Other nucleotide sequences in the sample specify the same CDR3. This chain joins TRBV5-1 and TRBJ1-4; TRBD1 aligns across 8 bases. CDR1 SGHRS and CDR2 YFSETQ come from the germline V gene. The CDR3 spans 14 residues. Trimming removed 0 bases from V and 8 bases from J; junction bases left unmatched: 3. CDR3 amino acids: CASSLDRGNEKLFF. The CDR3, as DNA: TGCGCCAGCAGCTTGGACAGGGGGAACGAAAAACTGTTTTTT.